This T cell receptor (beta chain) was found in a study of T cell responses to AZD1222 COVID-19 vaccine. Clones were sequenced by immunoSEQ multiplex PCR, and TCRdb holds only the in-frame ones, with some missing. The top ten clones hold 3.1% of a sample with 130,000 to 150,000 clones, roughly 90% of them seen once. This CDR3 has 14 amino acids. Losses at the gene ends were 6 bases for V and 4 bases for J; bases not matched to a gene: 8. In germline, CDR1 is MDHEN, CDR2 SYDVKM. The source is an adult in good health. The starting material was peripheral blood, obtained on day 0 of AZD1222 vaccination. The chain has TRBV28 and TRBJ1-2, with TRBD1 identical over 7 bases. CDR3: CASRLPGQSYGYTF. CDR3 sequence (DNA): TGTGCCAGCAGGCTACCGGGACAGTCCTATGGCTACACCTTC.